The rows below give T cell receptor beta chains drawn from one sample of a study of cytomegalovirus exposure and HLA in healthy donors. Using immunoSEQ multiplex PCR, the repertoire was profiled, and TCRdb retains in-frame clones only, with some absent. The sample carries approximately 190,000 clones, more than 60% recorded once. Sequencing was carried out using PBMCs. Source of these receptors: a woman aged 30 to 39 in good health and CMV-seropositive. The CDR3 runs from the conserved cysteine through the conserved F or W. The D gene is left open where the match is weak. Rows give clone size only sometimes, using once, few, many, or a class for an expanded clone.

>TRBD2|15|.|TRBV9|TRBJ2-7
TGTGCCAGCAGCGGGGGAATAGCGGGGTCCTACGAGCAGTACTTC
CASSGGIAGSYEQYF
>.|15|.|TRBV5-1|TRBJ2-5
TGCGCCAGCAGCTTCGGGAGATACCCCCAAGAGACCCAGTACTTC
CASSFGRYPQETQYF
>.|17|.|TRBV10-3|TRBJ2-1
TGTGCCATCAGCGGAATTACAGAGCCCCTTGTGCGTCCCCGAAGGTTCTTC
CAISGITEPLVRPRRFF
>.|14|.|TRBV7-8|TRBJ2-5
TGTGCCAGCAGCTTAGAAGAGTACCAAGAGACCCAGTACTTC
CASSLEEYQETQYF
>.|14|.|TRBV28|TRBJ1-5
TGTGCCAGCAAGCCCACTTATAGCAATCAGCCCCAGCATTTT
CASKPTYSNQPQHF
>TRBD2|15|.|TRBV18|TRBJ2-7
TGTGCCAGCTCACCCGGGACTAGCGGTGGATACGAGCAGTACTTC
CASSPGTSGGYEQYF
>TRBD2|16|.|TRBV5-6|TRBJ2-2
TGTGCCAGCAGCTTCTCCCTAGCGGGAGGGGGCGGGGAGCTGTTTTTT
CASSFSLAGGGGELFF
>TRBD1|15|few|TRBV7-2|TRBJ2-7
TGTGCCAGCAGCTTAGCCGGGGCAGGGGGCTACGAGCAGTACTTC
CASSLAGAGGYEQYF
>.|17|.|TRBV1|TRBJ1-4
TGCACCAGCAGCCAAGTTTTGACCAGGGGCAATAATGAAAAACTGTTTTTT
CTSSQVLTRGNNEKLFF
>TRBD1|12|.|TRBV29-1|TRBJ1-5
TGCAGCGTTGGAACAGGGGATCAGCCCCAGCATTTT
CSVGTGDQPQHF
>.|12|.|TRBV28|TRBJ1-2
TGTGCCAGCAGTGGCGGGAACTATGGCTACACCTTC
CASSGGNYGYTF
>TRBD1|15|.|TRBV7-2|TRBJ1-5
TGTGCCAGCAGCCCCAAGGGACAGGGAAATCAGCCCCAGCATTTT
CASSPKGQGNQPQHF
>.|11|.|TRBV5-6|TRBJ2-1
TGTGCCAGCAGCGAGGGAGGTGAGCAGTTCTTC
CASSEGGEQFF
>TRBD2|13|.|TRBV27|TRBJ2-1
TGTGCCAGCCGACTAGCGGGAGGTGGTGAGCAGTTCTTC
CASRLAGGGEQFF
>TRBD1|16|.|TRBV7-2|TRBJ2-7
TGTGCCAGCAGCCAAACCGGGACAGGGGCCACCTACGAGCAGTACTTC
CASSQTGTGATYEQYF
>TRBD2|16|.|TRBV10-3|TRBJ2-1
TGTGCCATCAGTGACTCGACTAGCGGGAGAGGGGATGAGCAGTTCTTC
CAISDSTSGRGDEQFF
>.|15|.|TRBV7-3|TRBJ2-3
TGTGCCAGCAACCCAGTAGGAGGTCCCACAGATACGCAGTATTTT
CASNPVGGPTDTQYF
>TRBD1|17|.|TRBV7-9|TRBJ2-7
TGTGCCAGCAGCTTAGCGAGGACAGGGAGCCGCCACTACGAGCAGTACTTC
CASSLARTGSRHYEQYF
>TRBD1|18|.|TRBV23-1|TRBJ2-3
TGCGCCAGCAGCCTGGACAGGGGACGCGGGGGACCCACAGATACGCAGTATTTT
CASSLDRGRGGPTDTQYF
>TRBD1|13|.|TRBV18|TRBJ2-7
TGTGCCAGCTCACCGGGACAGTCCTACGAGCAGTACTTC
CASSPGQSYEQYF
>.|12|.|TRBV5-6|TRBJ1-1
TGTGCCAGCAGCTTGGCCGACACTGAAGCTTTCTTT
CASSLADTEAFF
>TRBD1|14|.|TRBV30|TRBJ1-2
TGTGCCTGGAACACAGGGGGGGCAAACTATGGCTACACCTTC
CAWNTGGANYGYTF